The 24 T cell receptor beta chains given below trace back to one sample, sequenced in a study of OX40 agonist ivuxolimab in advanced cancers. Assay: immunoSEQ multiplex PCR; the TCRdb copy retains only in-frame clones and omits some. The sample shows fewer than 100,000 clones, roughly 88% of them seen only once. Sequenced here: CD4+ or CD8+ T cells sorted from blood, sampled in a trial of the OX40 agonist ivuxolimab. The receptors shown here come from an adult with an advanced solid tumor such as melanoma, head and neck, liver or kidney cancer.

The CDR3 bases are TGCAGTGCCGGCCAGGGCAATGAGCAGTTCTTC. Translation: CSAGQGNEQFF. The V call is TRBV20-1, the J call TRBJ2-1; D perhaps matches TRBD1 (5 bases). V lost 6 bases and J 6 bases, leaving 9 bases between the germline ends. The CDR3 contains 11 residues. The germline V gene encodes CDR1 DFQATT and CDR2 SNEGSKA (reference sequence).

This chain's CDR3 is CASRQLAGGTDTQYF. CDR3 nucleotides: TGTGCCAGCAGGCAACTAGCGGGAGGCACAGATACGCAGTATTTT. The chain employs TRBV11-2 and TRBJ2-3, with TRBD2 matching over 11 bases. The CDR3 is 15 amino acids. V was clipped by 6 bases and J by 1 base; unmatched bases: 3. Germline CDR1 and CDR2: SGHAT and FQNNGV.

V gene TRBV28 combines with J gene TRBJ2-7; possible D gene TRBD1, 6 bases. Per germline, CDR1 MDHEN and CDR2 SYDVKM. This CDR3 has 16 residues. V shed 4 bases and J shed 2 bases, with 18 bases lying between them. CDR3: CASSSVLTRDTYEQYF. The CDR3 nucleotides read TGTGCCAGCAGTTCCGTCTTAACCCGGGACACCTACGAGCAGTACTTC.

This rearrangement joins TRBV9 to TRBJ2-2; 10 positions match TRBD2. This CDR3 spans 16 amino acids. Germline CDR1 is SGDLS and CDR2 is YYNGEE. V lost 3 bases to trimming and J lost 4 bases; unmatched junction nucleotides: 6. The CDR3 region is CASSATSGASTGELFF. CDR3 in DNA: TGTGCCAGCAGCGCCACTAGCGGGGCCAGCACCGGGGAGCTGTTTTTT. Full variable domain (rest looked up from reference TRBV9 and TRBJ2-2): DSGVTQTPKHLITATGQRVTLRCSPRSGDLSVYWYQQSLDQGLQFLIQYYNGEERAKGNILERFSAQQFPDLHSELNLSSLELGDSALYFCASSATSGASTGELFFGEGSRLTVL.

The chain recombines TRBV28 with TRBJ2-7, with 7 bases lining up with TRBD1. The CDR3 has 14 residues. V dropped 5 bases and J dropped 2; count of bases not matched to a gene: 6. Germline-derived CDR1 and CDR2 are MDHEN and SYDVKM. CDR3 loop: CASSAGTAPYEQYF. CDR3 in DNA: TGTGCCAGCAGTGCCGGGACAGCCCCCTACGAGCAGTACTTC.

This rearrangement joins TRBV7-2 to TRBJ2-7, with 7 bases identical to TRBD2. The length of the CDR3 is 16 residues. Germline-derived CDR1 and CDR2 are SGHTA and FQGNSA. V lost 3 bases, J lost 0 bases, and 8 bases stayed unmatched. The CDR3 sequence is CASSFRDSGYSYEQYF. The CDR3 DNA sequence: TGTGCCAGCAGCTTCAGAGATAGCGGGTACTCCTACGAGCAGTACTTC.

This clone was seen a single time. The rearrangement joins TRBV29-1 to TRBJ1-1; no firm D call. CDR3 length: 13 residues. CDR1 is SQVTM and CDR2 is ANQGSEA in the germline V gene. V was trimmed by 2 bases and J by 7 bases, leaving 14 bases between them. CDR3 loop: CSVESTSLFEAFF. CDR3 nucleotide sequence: TGCAGCGTTGAAAGCACTAGCCTCTTTGAAGCTTTCTTT.

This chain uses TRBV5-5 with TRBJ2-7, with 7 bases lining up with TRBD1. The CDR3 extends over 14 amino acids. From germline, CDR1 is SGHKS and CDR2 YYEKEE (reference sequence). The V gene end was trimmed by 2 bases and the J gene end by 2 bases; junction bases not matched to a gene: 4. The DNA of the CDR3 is TGTGCCAGCAGCTTTCCGGGACAGACCTACGAGCAGTACTTC. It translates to CASSFPGQTYEQYF.

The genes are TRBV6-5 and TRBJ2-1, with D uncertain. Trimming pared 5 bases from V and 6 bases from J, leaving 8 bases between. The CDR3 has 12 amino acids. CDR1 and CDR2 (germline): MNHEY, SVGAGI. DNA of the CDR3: TGTGCCAGCAGTACCTCGGGCAATGAGCAGTTCTTC. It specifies CASSTSGNEQFF.

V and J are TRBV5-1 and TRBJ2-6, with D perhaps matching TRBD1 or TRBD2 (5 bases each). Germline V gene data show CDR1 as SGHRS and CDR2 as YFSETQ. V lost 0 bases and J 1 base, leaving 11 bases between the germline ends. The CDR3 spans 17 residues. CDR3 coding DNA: TGCGCCAGCAGCTTGGACCCGAGGGGTTCTGGGGCCAACGTCCTGACTTTC. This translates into CASSLDPRGSGANVLTF. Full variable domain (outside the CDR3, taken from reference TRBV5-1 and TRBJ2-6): KAGVTQTPRYLIKTRGQQVTLSCSPISGHRSVSWYQQTPGQGLQFLFEYFSETQRNKGNFPGRFSGRQFSNSRSEMNVSTLELGDSALYLCASSLDPRGSGANVLTFGAGSRLTVL.

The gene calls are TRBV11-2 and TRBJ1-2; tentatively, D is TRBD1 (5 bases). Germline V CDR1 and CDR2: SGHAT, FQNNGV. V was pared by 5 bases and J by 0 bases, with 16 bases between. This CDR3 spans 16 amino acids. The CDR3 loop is CASSPGAGATNYGYTF. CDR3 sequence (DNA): TGTGCCAGCAGCCCCGGGGCCGGGGCTACTAACTATGGCTACACCTTC.

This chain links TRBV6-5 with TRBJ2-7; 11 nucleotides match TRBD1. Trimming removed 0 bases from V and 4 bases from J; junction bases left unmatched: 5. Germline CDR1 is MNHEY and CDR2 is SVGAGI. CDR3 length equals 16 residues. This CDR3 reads CASSYSSGTGGYEQYF. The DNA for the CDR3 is TGTGCCAGCAGTTACTCGTCCGGGACAGGGGGATACGAGCAGTACTTC.

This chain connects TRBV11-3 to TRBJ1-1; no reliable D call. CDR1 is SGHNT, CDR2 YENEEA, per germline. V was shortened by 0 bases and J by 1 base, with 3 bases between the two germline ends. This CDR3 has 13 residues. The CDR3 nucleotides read TGTGCCAGCAGCTTAGAAAGGAACACTGAAGCTTTCTTT. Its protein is CASSLERNTEAFF.

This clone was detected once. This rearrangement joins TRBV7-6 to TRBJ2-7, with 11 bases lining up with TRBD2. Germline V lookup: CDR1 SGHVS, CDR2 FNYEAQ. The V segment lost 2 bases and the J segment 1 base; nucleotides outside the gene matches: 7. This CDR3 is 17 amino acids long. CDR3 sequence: CASSLTSGSPLSYEQYF. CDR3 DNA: TGTGCCAGCAGCTTAACTAGCGGGAGTCCACTTTCCTACGAGCAGTACTTC.

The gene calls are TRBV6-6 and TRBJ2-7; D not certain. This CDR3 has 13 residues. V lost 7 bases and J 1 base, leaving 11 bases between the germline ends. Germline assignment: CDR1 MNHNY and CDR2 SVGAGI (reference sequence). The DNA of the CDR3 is TGTGCCAGCACCCCGGTGGGGTCCTACGAGCAGTACTTC. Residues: CASTPVGSYEQYF.

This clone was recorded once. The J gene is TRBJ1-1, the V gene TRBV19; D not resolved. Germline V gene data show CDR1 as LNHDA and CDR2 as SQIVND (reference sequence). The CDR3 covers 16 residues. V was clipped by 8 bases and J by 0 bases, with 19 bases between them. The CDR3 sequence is CASGKVGGVMNTEAFF. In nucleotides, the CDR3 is TGTGCCAGTGGAAAAGTCGGAGGAGTCATGAACACTGAAGCTTTCTTT.

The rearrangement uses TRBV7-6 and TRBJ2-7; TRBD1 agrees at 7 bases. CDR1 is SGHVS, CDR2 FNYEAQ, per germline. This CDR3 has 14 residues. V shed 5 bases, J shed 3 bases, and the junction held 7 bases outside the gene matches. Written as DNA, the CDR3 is TGTGCCAGCAGCCCTAACAGGGGTGGCTACGAGCAGTACTTC. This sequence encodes CASSPNRGGYEQYF.

This CDR3 reads CASTPPTGQGYGYTF. The CDR3 DNA is TGTGCCAGCACCCCCCCAACAGGGCAAGGGTATGGCTACACCTTC. This chain uses TRBV2 with TRBJ1-2; tentative D call: TRBD1 (6 bases). The V gene's germline CDR1 is SNHLY and CDR2 FYNNEI. The CDR3 runs to 15 residues. The V and J ends lost 7 bases and 5 bases respectively, with 20 bases between them.

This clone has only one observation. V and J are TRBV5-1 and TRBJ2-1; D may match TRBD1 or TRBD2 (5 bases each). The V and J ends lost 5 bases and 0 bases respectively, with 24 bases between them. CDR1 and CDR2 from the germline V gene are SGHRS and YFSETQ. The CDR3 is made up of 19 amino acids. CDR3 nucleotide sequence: TGCGCCAGCAGTTTCCGGGGCCTCAAGCCAAACCACTCCTACAATGAGCAGTTCTTC. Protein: CASSFRGLKPNHSYNEQFF.

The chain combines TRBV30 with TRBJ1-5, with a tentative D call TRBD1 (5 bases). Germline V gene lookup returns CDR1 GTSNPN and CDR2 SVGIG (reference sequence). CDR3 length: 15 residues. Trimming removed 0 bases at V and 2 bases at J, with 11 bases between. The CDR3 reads CAWSVRGKGNQPQHF. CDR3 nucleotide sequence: TGTGCCTGGAGTGTGAGGGGTAAAGGCAATCAGCCCCAGCATTTT.

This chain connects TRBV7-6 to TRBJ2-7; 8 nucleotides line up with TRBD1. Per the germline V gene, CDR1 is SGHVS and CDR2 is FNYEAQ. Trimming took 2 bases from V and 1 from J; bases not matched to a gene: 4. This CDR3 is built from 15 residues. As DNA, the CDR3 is TGTGCCAGCAGCTTACGTGGGGACAGGTCCTACGAGCAGTACTTC. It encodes CASSLRGDRSYEQYF.

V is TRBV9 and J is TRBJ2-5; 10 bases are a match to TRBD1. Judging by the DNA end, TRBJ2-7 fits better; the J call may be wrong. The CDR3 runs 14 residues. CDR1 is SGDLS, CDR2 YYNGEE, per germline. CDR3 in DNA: TGTGCCAGCAGCGTCCGGGACAGGGGCCACGAGCAGTACTTC. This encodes CASSVRDRGHEQYF.

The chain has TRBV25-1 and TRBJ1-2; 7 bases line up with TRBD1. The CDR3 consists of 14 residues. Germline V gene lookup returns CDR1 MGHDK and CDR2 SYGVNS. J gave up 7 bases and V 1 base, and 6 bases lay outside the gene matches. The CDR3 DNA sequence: TGTGCCAGCAGTGAATCTCGACAGGGCGCTGGCTACACCTTC. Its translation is CASSESRQGAGYTF.

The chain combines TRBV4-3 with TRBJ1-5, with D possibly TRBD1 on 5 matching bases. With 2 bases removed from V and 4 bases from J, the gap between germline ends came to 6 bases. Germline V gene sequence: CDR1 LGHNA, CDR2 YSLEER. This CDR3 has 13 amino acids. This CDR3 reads CASSQQGNQPQHF. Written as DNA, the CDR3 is TGCGCCAGCAGCCAACAGGGAAATCAGCCCCAGCATTTT.